Listed here are 24 T cell receptor beta chains from one sample, sequenced in a study of T cell clonality in common variable immunodeficiency (dated by TCRdb to between 2015 and 2017). Receptor libraries were prepared by the immunoSEQ multiplex PCR assay. In TCRdb, the immuneACCESS table is reduced to in-frame sequences with V and J assigned. These tables do not hold every clone; where another copy was compared, an unresolved V gene accounts for under half, and the others remain unexplained. With 30,000 to 40,000 clones recorded, this sample contains no clone counted only once. The ten top clones hold about 1% of the sample. Sample: peripheral blood mononuclear cells. The receptors derive from a person between 18 and 75 years old in good health.

In its sample, this clone was seen many times. The read terminates 3 residues before the CDR3 end, so the remaining end is supplied by the germline J gene. This chain links TRBV30 with TRBJ2-1, with D unclear. The V gene lost 3 bases and the J gene lost 0 bases, with 12 bases spanning the gap. CDR3 length equals 15 residues. CDR1 is GTSNPN and CDR2 is SVGIG in the germline V gene (reference sequence). The CDR3 region is CAWRADISSYNEQFF. The DNA read from the CDR3 is TGTGCCTGGAGAGCTGACATCAGCTCCTACAATGAG.

This clone was found many times. The read gets to within 3 residues of the CDR3 end, and the germline J gene fills in the rest. The chain recombines TRBV20-1 with TRBJ1-2; D not certain. Trimming shortened V by 3 bases and J by 6 bases, and 14 bases separated the two germline ends. Germline V CDR1 and CDR2: DFQATT, SNEGSKA (reference sequence). The CDR3 runs to 13 residues. Incomplete CDR3 DNA: TGCAGTGCTAGGGGCCAAACCGGGGATGGC. The encoded protein is CSARGQTGDG. The whole CDR3 reads CSARGQTGDGYTF.

There are many counts of this clone. The sequenced CDR3 bases are TGTGCCTGGAGCCGGGGATCTACGTACGAG. Its protein is CAWSRGSTYE. Given in full, the CDR3 is CAWSRGSTYEQYF. The chain uses TRBV30 and TRBJ2-7; TRBD2 is a possible D gene (5 bases). The sequenced fragment ends 3 residues before the CDR3 boundary, so the rest is inferred from the germline J gene. CDR1 and CDR2 (germline): GTSNPN, SVGIG (reference sequence). V dropped 3 bases and J dropped 4 bases, with 13 bases sitting between them. The CDR3 spans 13 residues.

This clone was seen repeatedly, ten times or more. CDR3 protein: CASGRKGGELFF. The part of the CDR3 DNA that was read is TGCGCCAGCGGCCGGAAGGGCGGGGAG. The chain employs TRBV5-1 and TRBJ2-2, with D uncertain. The CDR3 end lies 3 residues beyond the end of the read and is filled in from the germline J gene. The CDR3 runs 12 residues. The V gene's germline CDR1 is SGHRS and CDR2 YFSETQ. The ends were cut back, 7 bases at V and 7 bases at J, with 11 bases in the middle.

This clone appeared many times. Read data end 3 residues before the CDR3 end; the end is taken from the germline J gene. The chain links TRBV7-2 to TRBJ2-7; 7 nucleotides agree with TRBD2. Germline CDR1 reads SGHTA; CDR2 reads FQGNSA. The CDR3 runs to 14 residues. V lost 4 bases, J lost 2 bases, and 5 bases stayed unmatched. The part of the CDR3 DNA that was read is TGTGCCAGCAGCTCAATGACTAGCCCCTACGAG. It specifies CASSSMTSPYE. The full CDR3 reads CASSSMTSPYEQYF.

This clone appeared many times. The sequenced part of the CDR3 DNA is TGTGCCAGTAGTATACGGTCCTATGGC. Translated, it gives CASSIRSYG. In full, the CDR3 is CASSIRSYGYTF. The rearrangement joins TRBV19 to TRBJ1-2; D gene uncertain. Read sequence stops 3 residues before the CDR3 end, and the germline J gene provides the missing end. In germline, CDR1 is LNHDA, CDR2 SQIVND (reference sequence). The CDR3 extends over 12 amino acids. V shed 2 bases and J shed 4 bases, with 5 bases lying between them.

In this sample, this clone turned up many times. The DNA ends 3 residues before the CDR3 does, and the rest of the CDR3 is filled in from the germline J gene. The chain joins TRBV30 to TRBJ2-1, with a tentative D call TRBD1 (5 bases). Trimming removed 3 bases at V and 6 bases at J, with 9 bases between. The CDR3 has 12 amino acids. From germline, CDR1 is GTSNPN and CDR2 SVGIG (reference sequence). The sequenced CDR3 bases are TGTGCCTGGAGCCCAAGGGGCAATGAG. Its protein product is CAWSPRGNE. The full CDR3 protein is CAWSPRGNEQFF.

This clone was counted at least ten times. The CDR3 extends 3 residues past the end of the read, so its final part is completed from the germline J gene. This chain joins TRBV7-2 and TRBJ1-2; perhaps TRBD1 as D (5 bases). This CDR3 has 14 residues. V lost 2 bases, J lost 4 bases, and 11 bases lay in between. Per the germline V gene, CDR1 is SGHTA and CDR2 is FQGNSA. CDR3 protein: CASSLQSDSYGYTF. The sequenced part of the CDR3 DNA is TGTGCCAGCAGCTTACAATCCGACAGCTATGGC.

This clone was seen ten or more times. The CDR3 end is not reached by the read, which stops 3 residues before it; the germline J gene fills it in. The chain joins TRBV7-6 to TRBJ2-7, with 9 bases matching TRBD1. CDR3 length equals 14 residues. J lost 2 bases, V lost 5 bases, and 4 bases had no gene match. Germline V gene sequence: CDR1 SGHVS, CDR2 FNYEAQ. The CDR3 protein is CASSPGTGPYEQYF. CDR3 DNA (partial): TGTGCCAGCAGCCCCGGGACAGGGCCCTACGAG.

This clone was found many times. Read sequence stops 3 residues before the CDR3 end, and the germline J gene provides the missing end. This chain uses TRBV19 with TRBJ1-2; 7 nucleotides line up with TRBD1. The CDR3 sequence is 14 residues long. Germline trimming cut 10 bases from V and 6 bases from J; bases unmatched to any gene: 14. Germline values: CDR1 LNHDA, CDR2 SQIVND (reference sequence). The CDR3 protein is CATSLTGTRDGYTF. CDR3 bases read: TGTGCCACATCTTTGACAGGGACGCGTGATGGC.

This clone was observed at least ten times. CDR3 loop: CASSAMAGGDTEAFF. CDR3 bases read: TGTGCCAGCAGCGCGATGGCGGGGGGGGACACTGAA. The chain combines TRBV7-3 with TRBJ1-1, with D tentatively TRBD1 (5 bases). The read is 3 residues too short to cover the CDR3 end, so that end is filled in from the germline J gene. The CDR3 spans 15 residues. V shed 5 bases and J shed 3 bases, with 16 bases lying between them. Germline V gives CDR1 SGHTA, CDR2 FQGTGA.

This clone has a count of ten or more. The read ends 3 residues early relative to the CDR3; the germline J gene fills the gap. The V call is TRBV5-5, the J call TRBJ1-4, with D hard to call. The germline V gene has CDR1 SGHKS and CDR2 YYEKEE (reference sequence). The length of the CDR3 is 13 residues. Trimming removed 1 base at V and 7 bases at J, with 8 bases between. The part of the CDR3 DNA that was read is TGTGCCAGCAGCTTGTTGCCGGGTGAAAAA. This sequence encodes CASSLLPGEK. The CDR3 reads in full as CASSLLPGEKLFF.

This clone was seen at least ten times. The read falls 3 residues short of the CDR3 end, and the missing part is taken from the germline J gene. The chain joins TRBV6-2 or TRBV6-3 to TRBJ2-7; TRBD2 might be the D (6 bases). Germline loops: CDR1 MNHEY, CDR2 SVGEGT. This CDR3 has 15 residues. V lost 6 bases, J lost 5 bases, and 20 bases lay in between. The CDR3 protein is CASSSAGRRFDEQYF. The sequenced part of the CDR3 DNA is TGTGCCAGCAGCTCCGCGGGAAGGAGGTTTGACGAG.

There are many counts of this clone. Read sequence stops 3 residues before the CDR3 end, and the germline J gene provides the missing end. The rearrangement joins TRBV5-1 to TRBJ2-6; no clear D gene. V shed 3 bases and J shed 0 bases, with 16 bases lying between them. This CDR3 comprises 18 residues. From germline, CDR1 is SGHRS and CDR2 YFSETQ. The CDR3: CASSSRAVRFSGANVLTF. The sequenced CDR3 bases are TGCGCCAGCAGCTCCCGCGCGGTTAGGTTCTCTGGGGCCAACGTC.

This clone appeared many times. From the germline J gene comes the end of the CDR3, since the read stops 3 residues before it. The genes are TRBV7-9 and TRBJ1-1, with a possible D match to TRBD1 (6 bases). V was shortened by 4 bases and J by 6 bases, with 12 bases between the two germline ends. The CDR3 covers 13 residues. From germline, CDR1 is SEHNR and CDR2 FQNEAQ (reference sequence). CDR3 region: CASSSQGGAEAFF. CDR3 bases read: TGTGCCAGCAGCTCTCAAGGGGGTGCTGAA.

This clone was seen at least ten times. The read falls 3 residues short of the CDR3 end, and the missing part is taken from the germline J gene. The chain couples TRBV5-1 to TRBJ2-5, with 7 bases lining up with TRBD1. The J segment lost 5 bases and the V segment lost 6 bases, leaving 13 bases of the junction unmatched. Germline-derived CDR1 and CDR2 are SGHRS and YFSETQ. This CDR3 is 15 amino acids long. CDR3 protein: CASNPGQFRPETQYF. Partial CDR3 DNA: TGCGCCAGCAACCCGGGACAGTTCCGCCCTGAGACC.

This clone has at least ten counts. The read falls 3 residues short of the CDR3 end, and the missing part is taken from the germline J gene. This chain links TRBV5-6 with TRBJ1-2; D perhaps matches TRBD1 (5 bases). V gave up 0 bases and J gave up 3 bases, with 9 bases separating them. Germline lookup yields CDR1 SGHDT and CDR2 YYEEEE. The CDR3 runs to 14 residues. CDR3 sequence: CASSLAGRDYGYTF. CDR3 DNA, as far as it was read: TGTGCCAGCAGCTTGGCAGGGCGCGACTATGGC.

This clone was observed many times. The read ends 3 residues shy of where the CDR3 ends; the end is completed using the germline J gene. J is TRBJ1-2 and V is TRBV5-1; 8 nucleotides match TRBD1. Germline CDR1 and CDR2: SGHRS and YFSETQ. This CDR3 has 16 amino acids. J lost 7 bases, V lost 0 bases, and 11 bases had no gene match. The CDR3 loop is CASSLDSAQGGFGYTF. The part of the CDR3 DNA that was read is TGCGCCAGCAGCTTGGACAGTGCACAGGGGGGTTTTGGC.

This clone has ten or more counts. The CDR3 is cut off 3 residues early in the read; its end comes from the germline J gene. The J gene is TRBJ1-1, the V gene TRBV20-1; D might be TRBD1 (5 bases). The CDR3 is made up of 14 amino acids. V was trimmed by 6 bases and J by 3 bases, leaving 17 bases between them. Germline values: CDR1 DFQATT, CDR2 SNEGSKA (reference sequence). This CDR3 reads CSAPGGARYTEAFF. The DNA read from the CDR3 is TGCAGTGCGCCGGGTGGGGCCAGGTACACTGAA.

This clone occurred many times. Read coverage stops 3 residues before the CDR3 terminus; the germline J gene supplies the remainder. V usage is TRBV12-5 and J usage is TRBJ1-1, with TRBD1 matching 8 bases. The CDR3 contains 19 residues. V was pared by 0 bases and J by 0 bases, with 12 bases of the junction left unmatched. CDR1 and CDR2 (germline): LGHNT, FRNRAP. The CDR3 DNA, read in part, is TGTGCTAGTGGTTTGGTACTGTCGGGACAGGCACCCATGAACACTGAA. This codes for CASGLVLSGQAPMNTE. The whole CDR3 is CASGLVLSGQAPMNTEAFF.

The table lists this clone with many counts. The missing CDR3 end, 3 residues past where the read stops, is filled in from the germline J gene. This sequence joins TRBV9 and TRBJ2-5, with 7 positions matching TRBD1. Germline CDR1 and CDR2: SGDLS and YYNGEE. J gave up 5 bases and V 4 bases, and 8 bases lay outside the gene matches. This CDR3 has 14 amino acids. This CDR3 is CASSQWTGAETQYF. The DNA read from the CDR3 is TGTGCCAGCAGCCAATGGACAGGCGCGGAGACC.

This clone was observed at least ten times. The read ends 3 residues early relative to the CDR3; the germline J gene fills the gap. The chain joins TRBV20-1 to TRBJ2-5, with no clear D. Trimming removed 1 base at V and 5 bases at J, with 11 bases between. Germline loops: CDR1 DFQATT, CDR2 SNEGSKA (reference sequence). This CDR3 region has 13 residues. The CDR3 sequence: CSARAPDTETQYF. Partial CDR3 DNA: TGCAGTGCTAGAGCCCCCGACACCGAGACC.

This clone was counted only a few times. The CDR3 is cut off 3 residues early in the read; its end comes from the germline J gene. The chain links TRBV7-6 to TRBJ2-1; D possibly corresponds to TRBD2 (5 bases). The CDR3 is made up of 14 amino acids. CDR1 and CDR2 from the germline V gene are SGHVS and FNYEAQ. V was clipped by 4 bases and J by 9 bases, with 16 bases between them. Here the CDR3 reads CASSSPSIGVEQFF. The CDR3 bases that were read are TGTGCCAGCAGCTCCCCAAGCATCGGGGTTGAG.

In its sample, this clone was seen many times. The covered CDR3 bases are TGCAGTGCTAGAGTCGTCGACACCGGGGAG. This encodes CSARVVDTGE. The whole CDR3 region reads CSARVVDTGELFF. V is TRBV20-1 and J is TRBJ2-2; no clear D. The read terminates 3 residues ahead of where the CDR3 ends, so the germline J gene completes it. Trimming shortened V by 1 base and J by 3 bases, and 6 bases separated the two germline ends. Germline CDR1 DFQATT, CDR2 SNEGSKA (reference sequence). The CDR3 runs 13 residues.